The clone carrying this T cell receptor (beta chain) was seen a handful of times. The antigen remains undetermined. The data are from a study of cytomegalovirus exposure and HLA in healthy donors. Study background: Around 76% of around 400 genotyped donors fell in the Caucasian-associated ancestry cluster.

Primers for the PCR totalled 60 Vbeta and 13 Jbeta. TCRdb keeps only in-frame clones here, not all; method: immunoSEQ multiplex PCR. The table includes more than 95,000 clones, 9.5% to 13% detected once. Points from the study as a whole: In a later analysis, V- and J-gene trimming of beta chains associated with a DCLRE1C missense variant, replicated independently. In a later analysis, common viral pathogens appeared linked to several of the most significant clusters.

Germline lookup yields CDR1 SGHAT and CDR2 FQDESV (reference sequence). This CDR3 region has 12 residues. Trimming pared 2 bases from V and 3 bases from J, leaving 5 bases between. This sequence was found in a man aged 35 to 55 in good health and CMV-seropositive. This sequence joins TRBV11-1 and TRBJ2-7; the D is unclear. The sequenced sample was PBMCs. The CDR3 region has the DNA TGTGCCAGCAGCTTATCCCGCTACGAGCAGTACTTC. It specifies CASSLSRYEQYF.